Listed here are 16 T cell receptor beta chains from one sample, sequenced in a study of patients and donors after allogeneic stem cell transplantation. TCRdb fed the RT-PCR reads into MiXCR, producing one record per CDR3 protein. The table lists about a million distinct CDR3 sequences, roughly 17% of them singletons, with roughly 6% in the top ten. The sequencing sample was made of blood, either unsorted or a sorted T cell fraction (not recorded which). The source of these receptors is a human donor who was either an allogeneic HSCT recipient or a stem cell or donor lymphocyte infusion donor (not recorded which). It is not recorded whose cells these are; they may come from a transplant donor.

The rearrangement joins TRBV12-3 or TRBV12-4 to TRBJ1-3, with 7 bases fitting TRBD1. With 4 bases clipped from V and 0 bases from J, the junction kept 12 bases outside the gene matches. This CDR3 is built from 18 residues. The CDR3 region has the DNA TGTGCCAGCAGTTATCAGACAGGGCTTCCCGCCTCTGGAAACACCATATATTTT. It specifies CASSYQTGLPASGNTIYF.

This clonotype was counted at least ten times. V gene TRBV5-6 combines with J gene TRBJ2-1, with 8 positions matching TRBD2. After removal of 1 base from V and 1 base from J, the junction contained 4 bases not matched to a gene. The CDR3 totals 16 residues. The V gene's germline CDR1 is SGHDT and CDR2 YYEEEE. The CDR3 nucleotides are TGTGCCAGCAGCTTGACGGGGGGGCCTTCCTACAATGAGCAGTTCTTC. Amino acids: CASSLTGGPSYNEQFF. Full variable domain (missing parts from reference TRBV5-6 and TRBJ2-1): DAGVTQSPTHLIKTRGQQVTLRCSPKSGHDTVSWYQQALGQGPQFIFQYYEEEERQRGNFPDRFSGHQFPNYSSELNVNALLLGDSALYLCASSLTGGPSYNEQFFGPGTRLTVL.

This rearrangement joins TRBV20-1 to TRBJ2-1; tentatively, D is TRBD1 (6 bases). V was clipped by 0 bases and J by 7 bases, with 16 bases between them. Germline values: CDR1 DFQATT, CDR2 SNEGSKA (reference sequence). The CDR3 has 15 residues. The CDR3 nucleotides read TGCAGTGCTAGAGATATCGGGGACATTCGAAATGAGCAGTTCTTC. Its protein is CSARDIGDIRNEQFF.

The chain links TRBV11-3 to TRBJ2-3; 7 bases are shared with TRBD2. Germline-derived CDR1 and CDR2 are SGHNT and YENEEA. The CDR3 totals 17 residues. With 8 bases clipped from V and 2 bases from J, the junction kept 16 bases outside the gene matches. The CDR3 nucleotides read TGTGCCAGCGGAAATACAGTCCTAGCGGTGCTCACAGATACGCAGTATTTT. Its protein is CASGNTVLAVLTDTQYF.

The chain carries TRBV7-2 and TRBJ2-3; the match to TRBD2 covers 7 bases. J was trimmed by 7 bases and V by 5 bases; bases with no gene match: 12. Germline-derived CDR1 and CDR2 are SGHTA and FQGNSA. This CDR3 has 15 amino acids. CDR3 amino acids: CASSPRPTSANTQYF. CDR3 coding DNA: TGTGCCAGCAGCCCACGGCCTACTAGCGCGAATACGCAGTATTTT.

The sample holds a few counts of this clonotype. This CDR3 reads CASRLAGGWTYEQYF. CDR3 DNA: TGTGCCAGCAGACTAGCGGGGGGCTGGACCTACGAGCAGTACTTC. The rearrangement links TRBV12-3 or TRBV12-4 to TRBJ2-7; 12 bases map to TRBD2. The trim removed 6 bases at V and 2 bases at J, leaving 5 bases unmatched. This CDR3 is 15 amino acids long.

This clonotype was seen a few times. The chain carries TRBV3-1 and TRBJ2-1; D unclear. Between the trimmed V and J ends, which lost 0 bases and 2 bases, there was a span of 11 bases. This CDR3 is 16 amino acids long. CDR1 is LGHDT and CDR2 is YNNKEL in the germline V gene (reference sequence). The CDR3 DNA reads TGTGCCAGCAGCCAAGAAGCGCCGCAACCCTACAATGAGCAGTTCTTC. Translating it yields CASSQEAPQPYNEQFF.

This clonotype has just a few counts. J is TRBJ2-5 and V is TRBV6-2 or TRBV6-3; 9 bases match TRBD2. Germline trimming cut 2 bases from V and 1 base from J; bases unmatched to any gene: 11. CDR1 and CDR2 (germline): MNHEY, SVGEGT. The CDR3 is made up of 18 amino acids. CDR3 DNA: TGTGCCAGCAGTTACGACCTCTTAGCGGGGGCGATCCAAGAGACCCAGTACTTC. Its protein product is CASSYDLLAGAIQETQYF.

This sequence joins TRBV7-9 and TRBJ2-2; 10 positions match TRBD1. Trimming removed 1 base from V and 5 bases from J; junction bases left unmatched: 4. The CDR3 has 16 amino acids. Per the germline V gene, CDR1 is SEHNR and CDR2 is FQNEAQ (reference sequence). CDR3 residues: CASSLGQGASTGELFF. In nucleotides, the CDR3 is TGTGCCAGCAGCTTAGGACAGGGGGCATCGACCGGGGAGCTGTTTTTT.

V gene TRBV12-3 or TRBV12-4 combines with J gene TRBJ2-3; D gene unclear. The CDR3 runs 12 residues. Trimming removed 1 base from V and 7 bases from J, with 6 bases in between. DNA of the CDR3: TGTGCCAGCAGTTTAGGGGTGCATACGCAGTATTTT. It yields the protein CASSLGVHTQYF.

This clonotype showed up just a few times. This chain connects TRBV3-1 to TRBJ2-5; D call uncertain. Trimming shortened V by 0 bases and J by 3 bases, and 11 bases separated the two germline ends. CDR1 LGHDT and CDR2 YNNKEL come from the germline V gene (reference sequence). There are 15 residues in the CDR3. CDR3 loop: CASSQDRRREETQYF. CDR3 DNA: TGTGCCAGCAGCCAAGATAGGAGACGGGAAGAGACCCAGTACTTC.

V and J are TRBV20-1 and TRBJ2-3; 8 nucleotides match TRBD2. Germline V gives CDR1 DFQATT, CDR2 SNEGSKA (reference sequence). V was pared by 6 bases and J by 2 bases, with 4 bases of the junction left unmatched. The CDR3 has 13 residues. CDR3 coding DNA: TGCAGTGCACAGCGGGGGTCCACAGATACGCAGTATTTT. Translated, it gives CSAQRGSTDTQYF.

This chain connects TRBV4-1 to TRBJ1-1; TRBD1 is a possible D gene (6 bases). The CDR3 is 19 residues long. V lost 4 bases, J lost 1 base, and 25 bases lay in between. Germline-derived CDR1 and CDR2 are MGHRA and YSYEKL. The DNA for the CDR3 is TGCGCCAGCAGCCGCAAACGGGACAAAGGGGGGAACCGGAACACTGAAGCTTTCTTT. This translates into CASSRKRDKGGNRNTEAFF.

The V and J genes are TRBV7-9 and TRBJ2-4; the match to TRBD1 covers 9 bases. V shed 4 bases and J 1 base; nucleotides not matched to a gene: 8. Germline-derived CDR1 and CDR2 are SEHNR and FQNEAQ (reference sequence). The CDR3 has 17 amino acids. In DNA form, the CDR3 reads TGTGCCAGCAGCTCCGGGACAGGGAGGATTGCCAAAAACATTCAGTACTTC. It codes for CASSSGTGRIAKNIQYF.

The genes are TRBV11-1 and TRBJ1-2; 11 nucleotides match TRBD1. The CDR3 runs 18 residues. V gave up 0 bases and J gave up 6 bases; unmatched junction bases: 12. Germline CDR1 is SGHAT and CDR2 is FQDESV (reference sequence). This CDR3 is CASSLASGTGGRVHGYTF. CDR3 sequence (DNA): TGTGCCAGCAGCTTAGCGTCCGGGACAGGGGGACGCGTCCATGGCTACACCTTC.

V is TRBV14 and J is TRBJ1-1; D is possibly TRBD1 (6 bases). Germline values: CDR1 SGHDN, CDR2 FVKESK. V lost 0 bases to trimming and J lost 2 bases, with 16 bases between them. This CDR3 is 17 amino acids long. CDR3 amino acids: CASSQDGAGAANTEAFF. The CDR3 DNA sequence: TGTGCCAGCAGCCAAGATGGGGCAGGGGCCGCTAACACTGAAGCTTTCTTT. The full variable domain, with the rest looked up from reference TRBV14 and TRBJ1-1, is EAGVTQFPSHSVIEKGQTVTLRCDPISGHDNLYWYRRVMGKEIKFLLHFVKESKQDESGMPNNRFLAERTGGTYSTLKVQPAELEDSGVYFCASSQDGAGAANTEAFFGQGTRLTVV.